Below are 14 T cell receptor beta chains sequenced from a single sample in a study of PD-L1 blockade in urothelial cancer. The time point denotes: peripheral blood 6 weeks after treatment start. Assay used: immunoSEQ multiplex PCR; TCRdb lists only in-frame clones, some missing. Altogether about 120,000 clones are present, 86% being singletons, with the ten largest covering roughly 2.4%. The sequenced sample was PBMCs, obtained around atezolizumab (anti-PD-L1) treatment. Receptors were obtained from a man aged 50-59 years with urothelial cancer.

The chain couples TRBV28 to TRBJ1-1; D gene uncertain. CDR1 is MDHEN, CDR2 SYDVKM, per germline. The CDR3 has 13 amino acids. V dropped 0 bases and J dropped 4 bases, with 6 bases sitting between them. The chain's CDR3 is CASSLWSGTEAFF. CDR3 coding DNA: TGTGCCAGCAGTTTATGGTCGGGCACTGAAGCTTTCTTT.

J is TRBJ1-1 and V is TRBV30, with D unresolved. Germline lookup yields CDR1 GTSNPN and CDR2 SVGIG (reference sequence). The germline V and J ends were trimmed by 5 bases and 4 bases, with 11 bases remaining between them. This CDR3 comprises 12 residues. CDR3 region: CAWHRGGTEAFF. In DNA form, the CDR3 reads TGTGCCTGGCATCGGGGAGGCACTGAAGCTTTCTTT.

This clone was found once. The chain couples TRBV7-2 to TRBJ2-7; D gene uncertain. The germline V and J ends were trimmed by 5 bases and 5 bases, with 13 bases remaining between them. Germline V CDR1 and CDR2: SGHTA, FQGNSA. CDR3 length: 13 amino acids. Here the CDR3 DNA reads TGTGCCAGCAGCACGGTAGGCCGGGACGAGCAGTACTTC. It is translated as CASSTVGRDEQYF.

The chain is built from TRBV28 and TRBJ2-7, with TRBD1 identical over 8 bases. Per the germline V gene, CDR1 is MDHEN and CDR2 is SYDVKM. V trimming: 5 bases; J trimming: 2 bases; junction bases outside the gene matches: 8. The CDR3 has 15 residues. The CDR3 DNA sequence: TGTGCCAGCAGTCCACTGGACAGGGCGCCCTACGAGCAGTACTTC. This gives the protein CASSPLDRAPYEQYF.

The rearrangement joins TRBV6-1 to TRBJ2-2; tentative D call: TRBD1 (5 bases). CDR1 is MNHNS and CDR2 is SASEGT in the germline V gene. V was cut by 5 bases and J by 6 bases, with 10 bases left in between. CDR3 length: 13 amino acids. Here the CDR3 reads CASSPTAAGELFF. The CDR3 region has the DNA TGTGCCAGCAGTCCGACAGCAGCCGGGGAGCTGTTTTTT.

This chain connects TRBV7-9 to TRBJ2-1; the D gene is possibly TRBD1 (6 bases). Germline-derived CDR1 and CDR2 are SEHNR and FQNEAQ (reference sequence). The V gene lost 3 bases and the J gene lost 6 bases, with 18 bases spanning the gap. This CDR3 is built from 16 residues. The CDR3 loop reads CASSLARTEDGNEQFF. CDR3 DNA: TGTGCCAGCAGCTTGGCCCGGACAGAGGACGGCAATGAGCAGTTCTTC.

About this clone itself: The same CDR3 also results from other DNA sequences found in this sample. The chain has TRBV28 and TRBJ1-1; D unresolved. V lost 5 bases and J lost 5, with 15 bases in between. This CDR3 contains 14 residues. Germline lookup yields CDR1 MDHEN and CDR2 SYDVKM. DNA of the CDR3: TGTGCCAGCAGTGCCCCACGAGGAGGTACTGAAGCTTTCTTT. Protein sequence: CASSAPRGGTEAFF.

This chain joins TRBV28 and TRBJ2-5, with TRBD2 matching 11 bases. The CDR3 covers 18 residues. The ends lost 2 bases at V and 2 bases at J; junction bases unmatched: 10. CDR1 is MDHEN, CDR2 SYDVKM, per germline. CDR3 sequence reads: CASSLQWIAGGRQETQYF. The CDR3 region has the DNA TGTGCCAGCAGTTTACAATGGATAGCGGGAGGGCGACAAGAGACCCAGTACTTC.

V usage is TRBV7-9 and J usage is TRBJ2-3; 11 positions match TRBD1. This CDR3 contains 14 residues. V trimming: 5 bases; J trimming: 6 bases; junction bases outside the gene matches: 4. Germline V CDR1 and CDR2: SEHNR, FQNEAQ (reference sequence). CDR3 coding DNA: TGTGCCAGCAGCCGGGGACAGGGGGTGGATACGCAGTATTTT. Translating it yields CASSRGQGVDTQYF.

J is TRBJ2-4 and V is TRBV11-2, with a weak D call TRBD2 (6 bases). The CDR3 contains 13 residues. Germline V gene lookup returns CDR1 SGHAT and CDR2 FQNNGV. Trimming took off 5 bases at V and 8 bases at J, with 13 bases between the two ends. The CDR3 nucleotides read TGTGCCAGCAGCCCGAGCCAGCGGGACATTCAGTACTTC. This translates into CASSPSQRDIQYF.

J is TRBJ1-6 and V is TRBV2; TRBD1 aligns across 12 bases. Germline-derived CDR1 and CDR2 are SNHLY and FYNNEI. V lost 6 bases and J lost 0; bases outside the gene matches: 18. This CDR3 spans 22 amino acids. As DNA, the CDR3 is TGTGCCAGCAGGGGAACGACTGGCCCGGGACAGGGGGCGGCCTCCTATAATTCACCCCTCCACTTT. Its protein is CASRGTTGPGQGAASYNSPLHF.

The V and J genes are TRBV4-2 and TRBJ2-5, with a tentative D call TRBD2 (6 bases). This CDR3 is 16 amino acids long. The germline V gene has CDR1 LGHNA and CDR2 YNFKEQ. Trimming stripped 0 bases from V and 5 bases from J, with 16 bases between. Here the CDR3 reads CASSQDHGGVGETQYF. CDR3 bases: TGTGCCAGCAGCCAAGATCACGGGGGAGTTGGGGAGACCCAGTACTTC.

V is TRBV5-4 and J is TRBJ1-1; 10 bases line up with TRBD1. The junction had 13 bases not matched to a gene; V was cut back by 7 bases and J by 4 bases. CDR1 and CDR2 (germline): SGHNT, YYREEE (reference sequence). CDR3 length: 16 amino acids. The DNA for the CDR3 is TGTGCCAGCTTACCAGCACCGGGACAGGGGAGCACTGAAGCTTTCTTT. This encodes CASLPAPGQGSTEAFF.

The chain recombines TRBV6-6 with TRBJ2-7, with D unresolved. V was cut by 5 bases and J by 5 bases, with 19 bases left in between. Germline CDR1 reads MNHNY; CDR2 reads SVGAGI (reference sequence). CDR3 size: 15 residues. CDR3 in DNA: TGTGCCAGCAGTGTATATGGGCCCATGTACGACGAGCAGTACTTC. This translates into CASSVYGPMYDEQYF.